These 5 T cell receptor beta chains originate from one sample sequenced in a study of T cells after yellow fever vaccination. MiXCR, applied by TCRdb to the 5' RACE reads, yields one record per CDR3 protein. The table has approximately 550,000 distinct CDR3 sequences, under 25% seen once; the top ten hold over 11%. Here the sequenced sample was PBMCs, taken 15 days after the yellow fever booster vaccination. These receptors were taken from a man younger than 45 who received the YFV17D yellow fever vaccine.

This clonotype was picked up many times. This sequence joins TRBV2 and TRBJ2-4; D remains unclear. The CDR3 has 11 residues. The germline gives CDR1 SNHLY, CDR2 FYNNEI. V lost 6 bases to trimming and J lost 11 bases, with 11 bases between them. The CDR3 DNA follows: TGTGCCAGCAGCTCCGTCCCCCTTCAGTACTTC. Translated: CASSSVPLQYF.

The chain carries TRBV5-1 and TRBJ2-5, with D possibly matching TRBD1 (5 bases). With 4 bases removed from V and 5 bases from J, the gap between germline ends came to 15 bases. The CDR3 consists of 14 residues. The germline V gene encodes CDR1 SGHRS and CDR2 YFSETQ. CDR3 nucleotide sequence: TGCGCCAGCAGCCAAAGGGGTGACCGCGAGACCCAGTACTTC. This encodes CASSQRGDRETQYF. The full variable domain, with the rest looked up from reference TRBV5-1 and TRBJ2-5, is KAGVTQTPRYLIKTRGQQVTLSCSPISGHRSVSWYQQTPGQGLQFLFEYFSETQRNKGNFPGRFSGRQFSNSRSEMNVSTLELGDSALYLCASSQRGDRETQYFGPGTRLLVL.

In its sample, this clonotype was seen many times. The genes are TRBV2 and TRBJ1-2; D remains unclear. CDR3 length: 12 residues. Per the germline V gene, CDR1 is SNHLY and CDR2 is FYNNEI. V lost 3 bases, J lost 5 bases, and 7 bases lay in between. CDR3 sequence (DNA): TGTGCCAGCAGTGATGACACGTATGGCTACACCTTC. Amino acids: CASSDDTYGYTF.

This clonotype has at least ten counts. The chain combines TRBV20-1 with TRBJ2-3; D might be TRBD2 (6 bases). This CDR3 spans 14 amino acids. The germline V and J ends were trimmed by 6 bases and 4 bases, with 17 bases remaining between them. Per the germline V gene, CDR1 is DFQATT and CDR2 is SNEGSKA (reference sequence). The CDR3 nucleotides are TGCAGTGCAAGGGAGGAACCTCTTGCAGATACGCAGTATTTT. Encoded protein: CSAREEPLADTQYF.

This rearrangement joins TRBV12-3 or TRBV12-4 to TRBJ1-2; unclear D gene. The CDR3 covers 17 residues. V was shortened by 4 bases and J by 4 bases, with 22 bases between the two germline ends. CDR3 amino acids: CASSSVAPSQRSYGYTF. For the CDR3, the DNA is TGTGCCAGCAGTTCCGTGGCCCCATCTCAAAGAAGCTATGGCTACACCTTC.